This T cell receptor beta chain was identified in a study of shared clonotypes between healthy human individuals. Study-wide findings and caveats: Sampling covered nothing but blood. Tissue TCR repertoires likely differ from those found in blood. The four-donor shared clonotypes exceeded non-shared clonotypes in generation probability, with non-shared ones scoring lower.

Losses at the gene ends were 5 bases for V and 9 bases for J; bases not matched to a gene: 12. CDR3 length: 17 residues. In germline, CDR1 is SEHNR, CDR2 FQNEAQ (reference sequence). Naive-designated CD8 cells lacked CD45RO, were positively enriched for CCR7, and omitted terminally differentiated effector memory CD45RA+ cells. Among the donors, all were Caucasian adults who lived in Nashville, Tennessee. To note about this clone: Its target is not known.

Measured with immunoSEQ multiplex PCR; TCRdb has only the in-frame clones, and not every one. The data hold approximately 2,200,000 clones, with 85% to 95% observed a single time. This receptor was obtained from a man aged 18 to 35 in good health. Some clones in this sample may be carry-over from other donors' samples. Sequencing used naive CD8+ T cells from PBMCs. The genes are TRBV7-9 and TRBJ2-2, with 13 bases aligning to TRBD2. Here the CDR3 DNA reads TGTGCCAGCAGCGCTGGACTAGCGGGAGAGGTTGGGAGGGAGCTGTTTTTT. Its translation is CASSAGLAGEVGRELFF.